The rows below give T cell receptor beta chains drawn from one sample of a study of CD8+ T cells in alopecia areata. The method was immunoSEQ multiplex PCR; TCRdb's version includes in-frame clones alone and lacks a portion of them. The repertoire has approximately 210,000 clones, 64% of them found once; the top ten carry around 4.3%. Sequencing used CD4+ T cells sorted from blood, obtained at week 4, from a patient treated with tofacitinib. These receptors all stem from a human donor with alopecia areata. Both conserved end residues are part of each CDR3. Each record gives: J gene, D gene, V gene, clone size, CDR3 DNA, CDR3 protein. D genes are given only for firm matches. Where a row states a size, it is once, few, many or the class of an expanded clone; other rows omit it.

>TRBJ1-2|NA|TRBV5-6|NA
TGTGCCAGCACCAAACGGACCCTTGGCTACACCTTC
CASTKRTLGYTF
>TRBJ1-2|TRBD1|TRBV7-9|few
TGTGCCAGCAGCTGGACAGGGAGCTCCGGCTACACCTTC
CASSWTGSSGYTF
>TRBJ1-6|NA|TRBV7-2|NA
TGTGCCAGCAGCTTATCGGGGGTCGGGAATTCACCCCTCCACTTT
CASSLSGVGNSPLHF
>TRBJ2-4|TRBD1|TRBV2|NA
TGTGCCAGCGCACGACAGGGGCACATTCAGTACTTC
CASARQGHIQYF
>TRBJ1-4|NA|TRBV5-1|few
TGCGCCAGCAGCTTGGTTCAAGGTGGAGGAGAAAAACTGTTTTTT
CASSLVQGGGEKLFF
>TRBJ2-5|NA|TRBV5-6|NA
TGTGCCAGCAGCTTGGAAATTCAAGAGACCCAGTACTTC
CASSLEIQETQYF
>TRBJ2-2|NA|TRBV5-1|NA
TGCGCCAGCAGCTTGTTCCCACAGGGCAGGACCGGGGAGCTGTTTTTT
CASSLFPQGRTGELFF
>TRBJ1-4|NA|TRBV2|NA
TGTGCCAGCAGTGAAAGAGGGGAGGGTACTAATGAAAAACTGTTTTTT
CASSERGEGTNEKLFF
>TRBJ2-3|TRBD2|TRBV5-4|NA
TGTGCCAGCAGCGCGGGGGTACTAGCTAAAGATTACCCTAGCACAGATACGCAGTATTTT
CASSAGVLAKDYPSTDTQYF
>TRBJ2-4|TRBD1|TRBV30|NA
TGTGCCTGGAGGGCGGCAGGGGGAGACGTAAACATTCAGTACTTC
CAWRAAGGDVNIQYF
>TRBJ1-2|NA|TRBV2|NA
TGTGCCAGCAGTGAAGCGGTACAGGGCTTTAACTATGGCTACACCTTC
CASSEAVQGFNYGYTF
>TRBJ1-3|TRBD1|TRBV9|NA
TGTGCCAGCAGCGACCGCCGGGACAGGGATCCTGGAAACACCATATATTTT
CASSDRRDRDPGNTIYF
>TRBJ2-5|NA|TRBV29-1|NA
TGCAGCGTTGACCCAGGTAGAGAAGAGACCCAGTACTTC
CSVDPGREETQYF
>TRBJ2-1|NA|TRBV29-1|NA
TGCAGCGTTGTTAGCCCATCCTACAATGAGCAGTTCTTC
CSVVSPSYNEQFF
>TRBJ1-4|TRBD1|TRBV4-3|few
TGCGCCAGCAGCTTAAGCCCTGCAGGGGGACAGGGGGGAGAAAAACTGTTTTTT
CASSLSPAGGQGGEKLFF
>TRBJ2-5|TRBD2|TRBV5-6|NA
TGTGCCAGCAGCCGAATAGCGGGGGTCCAAGAGACCCAGTACTTC
CASSRIAGVQETQYF
>TRBJ1-1|TRBD1|TRBV29-1|few
TGCAGCGTTGCGGGGCAGGGGGGCACTGAAGCTTTCTTT
CSVAGQGGTEAFF
>TRBJ2-5|TRBD2|TRBV28|once
TGTGCCAGCGGCGGCGGGGGGGCCCGGGAGACCCAGTACTTC
CASGGGGARETQYF
>TRBJ1-1|NA|TRBV6-1|NA
TGTGCCAGCACTGGTACTGAAGCTTTCTTT
CASTGTEAFF
>TRBJ2-1|NA|TRBV7-9|NA
TGTGCCAGCAGCCCCCCTTGGGGGGCCAGGGGTGAGCAGTTCTTC
CASSPPWGARGEQFF
>TRBJ1-1|NA|TRBV29-1|NA
TGCAGCGTCGCCGTATTAGGACAGGAAGCTTTCTTT
CSVAVLGQEAFF
>TRBJ2-7|NA|TRBV23-1|NA
TGCGCCGGGGGGAGAGGGGTCCCCTACGAGCAGTACTTC
CAGGRGVPYEQYF
>TRBJ2-3|TRBD2|TRBV11-2|NA
TGTGCCAGCAAGACTAGCGGGGGGTCAAATACGCAGTATTTT
CASKTSGGSNTQYF
>TRBJ1-2|TRBD1|TRBV7-2|few
TGTGCCAGCAGCACCTCGACAGGGGGCGCGAGGGGCTACACCTTC
CASSTSTGGARGYTF
>TRBJ1-6|NA|TRBV19|NA
TGTGCCACTGCGAATTTAGCCTATAATTCACCCCTCCACTTT
CATANLAYNSPLHF
>TRBJ1-5|TRBD1|TRBV13|NA
TGTGCCAGCAGCTCGCCAGGGGGTCAGCCCCAGCATTTT
CASSSPGGQPQHF
>TRBJ1-2|NA|TRBV30|NA
TGTGCTTGTGACCAGGGAACCTACTATGGCTACACCTTC
CACDQGTYYGYTF
>TRBJ2-5|NA|TRBV7-9|NA
TGTGCCAGCTCGGTCGGGGCGCGTGAGACCCAGTACTTC
CASSVGARETQYF
>TRBJ1-6|TRBD1|TRBV7-3|NA
TGTGCCAGCAGCTTGACAGGGAATAATTCACCCCTCCACTTT
CASSLTGNNSPLHF
>TRBJ1-6|NA|TRBV18|NA
TGTGCCAGCTCACCACGGGCAGACAATAATTCACCCCTCCACTTT
CASSPRADNNSPLHF
>TRBJ2-1|TRBD2|TRBV11-1|NA
TGTGCCAGCAGCCTCCGGGACTATTACAATGAGCAGTTCTTC
CASSLRDYYNEQFF
>TRBJ1-6|NA|TRBV4-2|NA
TGTGCCAGCAGCCCGGACAGCAGCTCCTATAATTCACCCCTCCACTTT
CASSPDSSSYNSPLHF
>TRBJ1-4|NA|TRBV6-5|NA
TGTGCCAGCAGGCAGGGACGGGGGATGAATGAAAAACTGTTTTTT
CASRQGRGMNEKLFF
>TRBJ2-5|TRBD2|TRBV4-3|NA
TGCGCCAGCAGCAAAGCCGGGACTAGGTTTATCCAAGAGACCCAGTACTTC
CASSKAGTRFIQETQYF
>TRBJ2-4|NA|TRBV5-6|NA
TGTGCCAGCAGCGATGTCGGGACAGCCAAAAACATTCAGTACTTC
CASSDVGTAKNIQYF
>TRBJ2-5|TRBD2|TRBV4-3|NA
TGCGCCAGCAGCCGGGGACTAGCGGGGGCACAAGAGACCCAGTACTTC
CASSRGLAGAQETQYF
>TRBJ1-4|NA|TRBV29-1|few
TGCAGCGTTGAAGGGGGCCGGGGTGAAAAACTGTTTTTT
CSVEGGRGEKLFF
>TRBJ2-1|NA|TRBV29-1|NA
TGCAGCGTTGCGCGGACGGCTTACAATGAGCAGTTCTTC
CSVARTAYNEQFF
>TRBJ2-7|TRBD2|TRBV6-5|few
TGTGCCAGCAGAGGACTAGTTTCTCCCTACGAGCAGTACTTC
CASRGLVSPYEQYF
>TRBJ2-3|TRBD2|TRBV7-2|NA
TGTGCCAGCAGCTTTAGCGGGGGGAGCCCCTTCACAGATACGCAGTATTTT
CASSFSGGSPFTDTQYF
>TRBJ2-1|TRBD2|TRBV15|NA
TGTGCCACCAGCAGAGATAGACTAGCGGGGAGGAATGAGCAGTTCTTC
CATSRDRLAGRNEQFF
>TRBJ2-5|TRBD2|TRBV4-2|NA
TGTGCCAGCAGCCAAGGCGGGGGTACTGGAGAGACCCAGTACTTC
CASSQGGGTGETQYF
>TRBJ1-2|NA|TRBV11-1|NA
TGTGCCAGCAGACCCCCAGGGGCGGATGGCTACACCTTC
CASRPPGADGYTF
>TRBJ1-2|TRBD1|TRBV9|NA
TGTGCCAGCAGCCGGGACAGGGGAGGTGGCTACACCTTC
CASSRDRGGGYTF
>TRBJ1-4|NA|TRBV29-1|NA
TGCAGCGTTGGGGCTGGAAAACTGTTTTTT
CSVGAGKLFF
>TRBJ2-5|TRBD2|TRBV11-2|NA
TGTGCCAGCAGCTTATATTTGGGGGCTAGCGGGGCTACGGAGACCCAGTACTTC
CASSLYLGASGATETQYF
>TRBJ1-1|NA|TRBV10-2|NA
TGCGCCAGCAGCCAAGGGGGTAAGAACACTGAAGCTTTCTTT
CASSQGGKNTEAFF
>TRBJ1-1|NA|TRBV4-3|NA
TGCGCCAGCAGCCTGGCCGGGACCCCTAAAAGGACTGAAGCTTTCTTT
CASSLAGTPKRTEAFF
>TRBJ1-1|NA|TRBV4-2|NA
TGTGCCAGCAGCCAAGAATGGCTGATTGAAGCTTTCTTT
CASSQEWLIEAFF
>TRBJ2-1|NA|TRBV9|NA
TGTGCCAGCAGCGTGGGCGCAAGCAATGAGCAGTTCTTC
CASSVGASNEQFF